The present T cell receptor beta chain was sequenced within a study of CD8+CD57+ T cells in acquired aplastic anemia. Overall study results and limits: Overlap between patients and controls comprised roughly 30 CD8+ CDR3 sequences. Patients and healthy controls showed no significant CD8+ Simpson's diversity difference.

Selection for sequencing was limited to patients who had shown CD8+CD57+ cell expansion by flow cytometry. Patients had undergone no therapy by the time their blood was sampled. The CDR3 runs 15 residues. Trimming cost V 2 bases and J 0 bases; bases outside gene matches: 3. Germline values: CDR1 SGHRS, CDR2 YFSETQ. According to the study, genomic DNA was the template for TCR beta VDJ and CDR3 profiling. TCRdb itself ran the reads through MiXCR, one entry per CDR3 protein. The sample carries some 120,000 distinct CDR3 sequences, 30% to 45% recorded once. This clonotype was seen repeatedly, ten times or more. The antigen remains undetermined.

Sequencing was done on a sample of sorted CD4+, CD8+, or CD8+CD57+ T cells (not recorded which) from PBMCs. The chain joins TRBV5-1 to TRBJ2-3; 7 bases agree with TRBD1. This TCR came from a human donor with aplastic anemia. CDR3 in DNA: TGCGCCAGCAGCTTAGGGACAGCTAGCACAGATACGCAGTATTTT. Translation gives CASSLGTASTDTQYF.